A selection of T cell receptor beta chains follows, all from one sample in a study of blood T cell repertoires in COVID-19. Assay: immunoSEQ multiplex PCR; the TCRdb copy retains only in-frame clones and omits some. The top ten hold roughly 4% of the sample, which has more than 60,000 clones, 84% seen once. Sequenced input: peripheral blood. The source is a man in his forties or fifties with acute or convalescent COVID-19. Both conserved end residues are part of each CDR3. The D gene is left open where the match is weak. For some rows the clone size is stated as once, few or many, or as a class when expanded; others skip it.

J: TRBJ1-5; V: TRBV29-1; D: .; size: .; DNA: TGCAGCGTTGACGGGGGGGCCAGCAATCAGCCCCAGCATTTT; CDR3: CSVDGGASNQPQHF
J: TRBJ2-5; V: TRBV20-1; D: TRBD2; size: .; DNA: TGCAGTGCTAGTGAGGCTAGCGGGTTTTGGGAGACCCAGTACTTC; CDR3: CSASEASGFWETQYF
J: TRBJ1-1; V: TRBV4-1; D: .; size: .; DNA: TGCGCCAGCTCGAGACAGGCGAACACTGAAGCTTTCTTT; CDR3: CASSRQANTEAFF
J: TRBJ1-6; V: TRBV6-5; D: .; size: .; DNA: TGTGCCAGCAGCTACGAGGGCAGATATAATTCACCCCTCCACTTT; CDR3: CASSYEGRYNSPLHF
J: TRBJ2-7; V: TRBV6-6; D: TRBD1; size: .; DNA: TGTGCCAGCAGTTACGGGACAGGTACCTACGAGCAGTACTTC; CDR3: CASSYGTGTYEQYF
J: TRBJ2-5; V: TRBV19; D: TRBD2; size: medium-sized; DNA: TGTGCCAGTAGTAGGCCCAGCGGGAAGGTAGAAGAGACCCAGTACTTC; CDR3: CASSRPSGKVEETQYF
J: TRBJ1-2; V: TRBV27; D: TRBD1; size: .; DNA: TGTGCCAGCAGTTTTGGGACAGGGGTTTACTATGGCTACACCTTC; CDR3: CASSFGTGVYYGYTF
J: TRBJ1-1; V: TRBV30; D: TRBD1; size: .; DNA: TGTGCCTGGAGCCCGGGACAGGGGGCAGGTGAAGCTTTCTTT; CDR3: CAWSPGQGAGEAFF
J: TRBJ1-5; V: TRBV5-1; D: TRBD1; size: .; DNA: TGCGCCAGCAGCTTGGGGACAGGGAGTTTTCAGCCCCAGCATTTT; CDR3: CASSLGTGSFQPQHF
J: TRBJ2-5; V: TRBV5-1; D: TRBD2; size: .; DNA: TGCGCCAGCAGCTTGGTGACTAGCGGAAAAGAGACCCAGTACTTC; CDR3: CASSLVTSGKETQYF